The 29 T cell receptor beta chains listed next were all sequenced from one sample in a study of T cell responses to AZD1222 COVID-19 vaccine. Here immunoSEQ multiplex PCR was the method, and the copy in TCRdb shows in-frame clones only, minus some. The sample has more than 150,000 clones, less than 90% seen once. The sample here was peripheral blood, taken after recovery from COVID-19. The source is an adult who had recovered from COVID-19.

The rearrangement uses TRBV5-4 and TRBJ2-3, with D unclear. The CDR3 is made up of 14 amino acids. Germline V gene data show CDR1 as SGHNT and CDR2 as YYREEE (reference sequence). V dropped 1 base and J dropped 6 bases, with 12 bases sitting between them. The CDR3 region is CASSLTVESDTQYF. The CDR3, as DNA: TGTGCCAGCAGCTTGACGGTAGAATCGGATACGCAGTATTTT.

The chain joins TRBV2 to TRBJ2-2; D might be TRBD1 or TRBD2, each matching 6 bases. V was shortened by 4 bases and J by 4 bases, with 10 bases between the two germline ends. This CDR3 is built from 14 residues. The germline CDR1 and CDR2 sequences are SNHLY and FYNNEI. This CDR3 is CASSGGAITGELFF. CDR3 DNA: TGTGCCAGCAGTGGGGGGGCAATCACCGGGGAGCTGTTTTTT.

The chain uses TRBV7-3 and TRBJ1-1; D call uncertain. The CDR3 has 15 residues. Trimming shortened V by 6 bases and J by 1 base, and 15 bases separated the two germline ends. The germline gives CDR1 SGHTA, CDR2 FQGTGA. The CDR3 nucleotides are TGTGCCAGCAGACGAAGCTTGGCGGCGAACACTGAAGCTTTCTTT. Translated, it gives CASRRSLAANTEAFF.

The V call is TRBV5-1, the J call TRBJ1-6; 8 bases fit TRBD1. CDR3 length: 15 amino acids. Germline values: CDR1 SGHRS, CDR2 YFSETQ. V lost 0 bases to trimming and J lost 7 bases; unmatched junction nucleotides: 3. The CDR3 nucleotides read TGCGCCAGCAGCTTGGACAGGGGGGGAAATTCACCCCTCCACTTT. Translating it yields CASSLDRGGNSPLHF.

V is TRBV28 and J is TRBJ1-5, with 7 bases lining up with TRBD1. CDR3 length: 15 amino acids. Trimming cost V 4 bases and J 2 bases; bases outside gene matches: 5. Germline CDR1 reads MDHEN; CDR2 reads SYDVKM. This CDR3 reads CASSYQGVGNQPQHF. Here the CDR3 DNA reads TGTGCCAGCAGTTACCAGGGGGTAGGCAATCAGCCCCAGCATTTT.

V and J are TRBV27 and TRBJ2-5; 8 nucleotides match TRBD2. Germline-derived CDR1 and CDR2 are MNHEY and SMNVEV (reference sequence). The CDR3 sequence is 14 residues long. J was trimmed by 4 bases and V by 5 bases; bases with no gene match: 6. The CDR3 here is CASSPGTRGETQYF. As DNA, the CDR3 is TGTGCCAGCAGTCCCGGGACTAGGGGAGAGACCCAGTACTTC.

The chain recombines TRBV19 with TRBJ1-1; possibly TRBD1 for D (5 bases). V gave up 5 bases and J gave up 2 bases, with 15 bases separating them. Looked up from germline, CDR1 is LNHDA and CDR2 is SQIVND (reference sequence). The CDR3 consists of 15 residues. As DNA, the CDR3 is TGTGCCAGTAGTCCCAATGAGGGGATAAACACTGAAGCTTTCTTT. Protein: CASSPNEGINTEAFF.

The chain is built from TRBV11-2 and TRBJ2-1, with TRBD2 matching 10 bases. The CDR3 loop spans 16 amino acids. After removal of 1 base from V and 5 bases from J, the junction contained 5 bases not matched to a gene. CDR1 is SGHAT and CDR2 is FQNNGV in the germline V gene. CDR3 loop: CASSLGRTSGHNEQFF. CDR3 DNA: TGTGCCAGCAGCTTAGGCCGGACTAGCGGCCACAATGAGCAGTTCTTC.

This sequence joins TRBV18 and TRBJ2-5, with 11 nucleotides matching TRBD1. CDR3 length: 18 amino acids. Trimming cost V 1 base and J 0 bases; bases outside gene matches: 7. Germline assignment: CDR1 KGHSH and CDR2 LQKENI. CDR3 in amino acids: CASSPLPGQGANQETQYF. The DNA for the CDR3 is TGTGCCAGCTCACCACTCCCCGGACAGGGGGCGAACCAAGAGACCCAGTACTTC.

The V and J genes are TRBV29-1 and TRBJ1-1; the D is unclear. CDR1 is SQVTM and CDR2 is ANQGSEA in the germline V gene. The CDR3 length is 11 residues. Trimming removed 7 bases from V and 5 bases from J, with 11 bases in between. The CDR3 coding sequence is TGCAGCGGGGTGCGGGTAACTGAAGCTTTCTTT. Protein product: CSGVRVTEAFF.

This chain links TRBV14 with TRBJ2-1, with 8 bases that match TRBD1. V gave up 0 bases and J gave up 7 bases; unmatched junction bases: 2. Germline V gene data show CDR1 as SGHDN and CDR2 as FVKESK. This CDR3 has 14 residues. CDR3 loop: CASSQDRTGNEQFF. The CDR3 DNA reads TGTGCCAGCAGCCAAGATCGGACAGGGAATGAGCAGTTCTTC.

The genes are TRBV2 and TRBJ1-2; D gene uncertain. Trimming took off 8 bases at V and 0 bases at J, with 10 bases between the two ends. In germline, CDR1 is SNHLY, CDR2 FYNNEI. CDR3 size: 13 residues. CDR3 in DNA: TGTGCCAGCGAGGAGAAACCTAACTATGGCTACACCTTC. This gives the protein CASEEKPNYGYTF.

The chain uses TRBV25-1 and TRBJ2-3; D unresolved. Per germline, CDR1 MGHDK and CDR2 SYGVNS. The V end lost 1 base, the J end lost 5 bases, and 10 bases lay between the germline ends. CDR3 length: 14 residues. The CDR3 coding sequence is TGTGCCAGCAGTGAATTTCGGGTTAAAGATACGCAGTATTTT. Translating it yields CASSEFRVKDTQYF.

The CDR3 region has the DNA TGTGCCAGTAGCATCATGGACAGCATAGTAGATGGCTACACCTTC. This codes for CASSIMDSIVDGYTF. J is TRBJ1-2 and V is TRBV19, with D maybe TRBD1 (6 bases). The CDR3 spans 15 residues. Germline CDR1 and CDR2: LNHDA and SQIVND (reference sequence). V was trimmed by 6 bases and J by 6 bases, leaving 20 bases between them.

DNA for the CDR3: TGCGCCAGCAGCGCGACAGCCGTCAACACTGAAGCTTTCTTT. Amino acid sequence: CASSATAVNTEAFF. The J gene is TRBJ1-1, the V gene TRBV5-1; TRBD1 might be the D (5 bases). Germline V CDR1 and CDR2: SGHRS, YFSETQ. V was trimmed by 4 bases and J by 2 bases, leaving 12 bases between them. CDR3 length: 14 amino acids.

The chain employs TRBV2 and TRBJ2-4; D gene unclear. The CDR3 runs to 11 residues. Trimming removed 6 bases at V and 4 bases at J, with 4 bases between. Per the germline V gene, CDR1 is SNHLY and CDR2 is FYNNEI. The DNA for the CDR3 is TGTGCCAGCAGAATTAAAAACATTCAGTACTTC. Amino acids: CASRIKNIQYF.

The V call is TRBV29-1, the J call TRBJ2-2; D possibly corresponds to TRBD1 (5 bases). The germline CDR1 and CDR2 sequences are SQVTM and ANQGSEA. There are 15 residues in the CDR3. The ends were cut back, 7 bases at V and 6 bases at J, with 21 bases in the middle. CDR3 nucleotides: TGCAGCGCTGGCCAATGGCAGGGAACCCCCGGGGAGCTGTTTTTT. This translates into CSAGQWQGTPGELFF.

The J gene is TRBJ1-6, the V gene TRBV28, with 10 bases identical to TRBD1. The CDR3 has 17 amino acids. Germline CDR1 MDHEN, CDR2 SYDVKM. J gave up 0 bases and V 4 bases, and 3 bases lay outside the gene matches. In DNA form, the CDR3 reads TGTGCCAGCAGTTCGGGACAGGGGAGCTCCTATAATTCACCCCTCCACTTT. This translates into CASSSGQGSSYNSPLHF. The whole variable domain, filled in from reference TRBV28 and TRBJ1-6, reads DVKVTQSSRYLVKRTGEKVFLECVQDMDHENMFWYRQDPGLGLRLIYFSYDVKMKEKGDIPEGYSVSREKKERFSLILESASTNQTSMYLCASSSGQGSSYNSPLHFGNGTRLTVT.

The rearrangement joins TRBV19 to TRBJ1-5, with TRBD1 matching 7 bases. CDR1 LNHDA and CDR2 SQIVND come from the germline V gene (reference sequence). The V and J ends lost 5 bases and 0 bases, in that order; junction bases with no gene match: 7. The CDR3 covers 16 residues. The CDR3 loop reads CASSPDRAYSNQPQHF. CDR3 sequence (DNA): TGTGCCAGTAGTCCCGACAGGGCGTATAGCAATCAGCCCCAGCATTTT.

This sequence joins TRBV9 and TRBJ2-3, with D hard to call. The CDR3 runs 14 residues. In germline, CDR1 is SGDLS, CDR2 YYNGEE. V dropped 3 bases and J dropped 0 bases, with 8 bases sitting between them. CDR3 protein: CASSATTSTDTQYF. Here the CDR3 DNA reads TGTGCCAGCAGCGCTACAACTAGCACAGATACGCAGTATTTT. The complete variable domain, with remaining parts taken from reference TRBV9 and TRBJ2-3, reads DSGVTQTPKHLITATGQRVTLRCSPRSGDLSVYWYQQSLDQGLQFLIQYYNGEERAKGNILERFSAQQFPDLHSELNLSSLELGDSALYFCASSATTSTDTQYFGPGTRLTVL.

This chain connects TRBV2 to TRBJ2-1, with 7 bases fitting TRBD1. CDR1 is SNHLY, CDR2 FYNNEI, per germline. The CDR3 is 13 amino acids. The V segment lost 4 bases and the J segment 6 bases; nucleotides outside the gene matches: 3. CDR3 protein: CASSVGTVNEQFF. The CDR3 DNA reads TGTGCCAGCAGTGTAGGGACAGTCAATGAGCAGTTCTTC.

The V call is TRBV7-6, the J call TRBJ2-3; TRBD2 matches at 8 bases. V lost 5 bases and J lost 6; bases outside the gene matches: 7. The CDR3 length is 14 residues. The germline gives CDR1 SGHVS, CDR2 FNYEAQ. Here the CDR3 reads CASSLLAASDTQYF. CDR3 in DNA: TGTGCCAGCAGCCTACTAGCGGCGAGCGATACGCAGTATTTT.

A few counts support this clone. The V gene is TRBV10-1, the J gene TRBJ2-2; either TRBD1 or TRBD2 may supply D (5 bases each). Trimming stripped 6 bases from V and 5 bases from J, with 13 bases between. Germline assignment: CDR1 WNHNN and CDR2 SYGVQD (reference sequence). This CDR3 has 14 amino acids. For the CDR3, the DNA is TGCGCCAGCAGAAAAGGGGACGGAACCGGGGAGCTGTTTTTT. It yields the protein CASRKGDGTGELFF.

V and J are TRBV5-4 and TRBJ2-7, with 9 nucleotides matching TRBD1. CDR1 SGHNT and CDR2 YYREEE come from the germline V gene (reference sequence). V lost 4 bases, J lost 6 bases, and 2 bases stayed unmatched. CDR3 size: 12 residues. CDR3 protein: CASSETGGEQYF. In nucleotides, the CDR3 is TGTGCCAGCAGCGAGACAGGGGGCGAGCAGTACTTC.

The V gene is TRBV6-5, the J gene TRBJ1-2; tentatively, D is TRBD1 (5 bases). CDR1 is MNHEY, CDR2 SVGAGI, per germline. The CDR3 is 15 residues long. Trimming pared 5 bases from V and 4 bases from J, leaving 17 bases between. CDR3 DNA: TGTGCCAGCAGTAATGGAGGTGGGGGTGGCTATGGCTACACCTTC. Protein sequence: CASSNGGGGGYGYTF.

The rearrangement joins TRBV29-1 to TRBJ2-1, with 8 bases fitting TRBD1. CDR3 length: 15 residues. V lost 4 bases and J lost 6; bases outside the gene matches: 11. The germline gives CDR1 SQVTM, CDR2 ANQGSEA. CDR3 DNA sequence: TGCAGCGTTGTGGGGGGACAGGCACATTTCAATGAGCAGTTCTTC. This codes for CSVVGGQAHFNEQFF.

The rearrangement uses TRBV28 and TRBJ1-6, with TRBD1 matching over 7 bases. The CDR3 has 18 residues. CDR1 is MDHEN and CDR2 is SYDVKM in the germline V gene. The junction had 9 bases not matched to a gene; V was cut back by 4 bases and J by 0 bases. For the CDR3, the DNA is TGTGCCAGCAGTTGGGCGACAGGGCCCTACTCCTATAATTCACCCCTCCACTTT. Its translation is CASSWATGPYSYNSPLHF.

The gene calls are TRBV19 and TRBJ2-3, with 9 bases identical to TRBD2. Germline V gene lookup returns CDR1 LNHDA and CDR2 SQIVND (reference sequence). Losses at the gene ends were 4 bases for V and 2 bases for J; bases not matched to a gene: 7. The CDR3 has 16 residues. CDR3 DNA: TGTGCCAGTAGTAAGATCAGCGGGGGGTTCACAGATACGCAGTATTTT. Its protein is CASSKISGGFTDTQYF.

The V call is TRBV6-5, the J call TRBJ1-4; D is perhaps TRBD1 (5 bases). The germline V gene has CDR1 MNHEY and CDR2 SVGAGI. Trimming shortened V by 6 bases and J by 0 bases, and 11 bases separated the two germline ends. This CDR3 has 15 residues. The CDR3 sequence is CASRHDRATNEKLFF. The DNA for the CDR3 is TGTGCCAGCAGGCATGACAGAGCAACTAATGAAAAACTGTTTTTT.